The rows below give T cell receptor beta chains drawn from one sample of a study of cytomegalovirus exposure and HLA in healthy donors. The assay was immunoSEQ multiplex PCR, and TCRdb's table has in-frame clones only and misses some. The sample holds approximately 100,000 clones; roughly 81% are singletons and the top ten take less than 1.5%. The material sequenced was PBMCs. The receptor source for this set is a man in his forties or fifties in good health and CMV-seronegative. The CDR3 runs from the conserved cysteine through the conserved F or W. The order of the fields is V gene, clone size, D gene, J gene, CDR3 DNA, CDR3 protein. A D gene is named only where the DNA matches it firmly. Clone sizes are given selectively: once, few, many, or a class where the clone is expanded.

V: TRBV15; size: NA; D: TRBD1; J: TRBJ2-5; DNA: TGTGCCACCAGCATGGGCAGGGGGAGCGGAGAGACCCAGTACTTC; CDR3: CATSMGRGSGETQYF
V: TRBV2; size: NA; D: NA; J: TRBJ1-5; DNA: TGTGCCAGCAGTCCTAATGCGGGGAGGACTCAGCCCCAGCATTTT; CDR3: CASSPNAGRTQPQHF
V: TRBV5-1; size: NA; D: NA; J: TRBJ1-2; DNA: TGCGCCAGCAGTGAGTGGGGGGGCGCGGAGGGCTACACCTTC; CDR3: CASSEWGGAEGYTF
V: TRBV28; size: NA; D: NA; J: TRBJ1-1; DNA: TGTGCCAGCAGTCGCCCGGGACACCTAACGATAATGAACACTGAAGCTTTCTTT; CDR3: CASSRPGHLTIMNTEAFF
V: TRBV7-2; size: NA; D: NA; J: TRBJ1-1; DNA: TGTGCCAGCAGCTACAATCGGAGGAGTATGAACACTGAAGCTTTCTTT; CDR3: CASSYNRRSMNTEAFF
V: TRBV7-9; size: NA; D: NA; J: TRBJ1-1; DNA: TGTGCCAGCATACGCTCAGGGGTAGGATTCGAAGCTTTCTTT; CDR3: CASIRSGVGFEAFF
V: TRBV6-1; size: NA; D: TRBD1; J: TRBJ1-1; DNA: TGTGCCAGCAGTGAATGGCCGGGACAGGGTTTGGCTGAAGCTTTCTTT; CDR3: CASSEWPGQGLAEAFF
V: TRBV5-6; size: NA; D: NA; J: TRBJ1-4; DNA: TGTGCCAGCAGCTTTAGGTCGGGTGAAAAACTGTTTTTT; CDR3: CASSFRSGEKLFF
V: TRBV7-2; size: NA; D: TRBD2; J: TRBJ2-3; DNA: TGTGCCAGCAGCTTAGCGCTTTTAGGGACTAGCGGGGGAGGAGATACGCAGTATTTT; CDR3: CASSLALLGTSGGGDTQYF
V: TRBV18; size: once; D: TRBD1; J: TRBJ2-5; DNA: TGTGCCAGCTCACCAGCAGGGGGCAGGGAGACCCAGTACTTC; CDR3: CASSPAGGRETQYF
V: TRBV7-6; size: NA; D: NA; J: TRBJ2-7; DNA: TGTGCCAGCAGTTCTCCGGGACAGGATCAGCGGGGGGCCTCCTACGAGCAGTACTTC; CDR3: CASSSPGQDQRGASYEQYF